This is a list of T cell receptor beta chains from one sample in a study of T cells in Graves' hyperthyroidism and ophthalmopathy. TCRdb called the multiplex PCR reads again in MiXCR, with one record for every CDR3 protein. In the table there are around 600,000 distinct CDR3 sequences, about 14% of which are singletons. The sequencing input was blood. The receptor source for this set is a woman in her forties or fifties with Graves' ophthalmopathy. The CDR3 runs from the conserved cysteine through the conserved F or W. Fields, in order: J gene, D gene, clone size, V gene, CDR3 protein, CDR3 DNA. A D gene is named only where the DNA matches it firmly. Not every row has a clone size; where given, it reads once, few, many or a size class.

j_gene: TRBJ2-7
d_gene: NA
abundance: many
v_gene: TRBV9
CDR3aa: CASSVERGGEQYF
CDR3nt: TGTGCCAGCAGCGTGGAAAGGGGCGGCGAGCAGTACTTC

j_gene: TRBJ2-7
d_gene: NA
abundance: few
v_gene: TRBV10-3
CDR3aa: CAIRSGVDDEQYF
CDR3nt: TGTGCCATCAGATCCGGGGTTGACGACGAGCAGTACTTC

j_gene: TRBJ2-7
d_gene: NA
abundance: many
v_gene: TRBV10-3
CDR3aa: CAISDGELREQYF
CDR3nt: TGTGCCATCAGTGATGGCGAGCTACGAGAGCAGTACTTC

j_gene: TRBJ2-1
d_gene: NA
abundance: few
v_gene: TRBV10-3
CDR3aa: CAISDPTRAGAYEQFF
CDR3nt: TGTGCCATCAGTGACCCCACTAGAGCTGGGGCTTATGAGCAGTTCTTC

j_gene: TRBJ2-7
d_gene: TRBD1
abundance: many
v_gene: TRBV29-1
CDR3aa: CSGRQGPYEQYF
CDR3nt: TGCAGCGGAAGACAGGGGCCCTACGAGCAGTACTTC

j_gene: TRBJ1-5
d_gene: TRBD1
abundance: many
v_gene: TRBV28
CDR3aa: CASSFLGKGAGDQPQHF
CDR3nt: TGTGCCAGCAGTTTTCTCGGGAAGGGGGCGGGGGATCAGCCCCAGCATTTT

j_gene: TRBJ1-3
d_gene: NA
abundance: NA
v_gene: TRBV7-6
CDR3aa: CASSQPGRNSGNTIYF
CDR3nt: TGTGCCAGCAGCCAGCCGGGACGGAACTCTGGAAACACCATATATTTT

j_gene: TRBJ2-1
d_gene: NA
abundance: many
v_gene: TRBV28
CDR3aa: CASSPAGTGDEQFF
CDR3nt: TGTGCCAGCAGCCCAGCGGGCACAGGGGATGAGCAGTTCTTC

j_gene: TRBJ1-5
d_gene: NA
abundance: NA
v_gene: TRBV5-5
CDR3aa: CASSLDDVNQPQHF
CDR3nt: TGTGCCAGCAGCTTGGACGATGTTAATCAGCCCCAGCATTTT

j_gene: TRBJ2-3
d_gene: TRBD2
abundance: many
v_gene: TRBV11-3
CDR3aa: CASSLWAGEESDTQYF
CDR3nt: TGTGCCAGCAGCTTATGGGCGGGAGAGGAATCAGATACGCAGTATTTT